This TCR beta chain was captured in a study of blood T cell repertoires in COVID-19 (dated by TCRdb to between 2020 and 2021). Regarding the study in general: The collaborator samples originated in the United States, Italy and Spain and spanned the acute and convalescent phases of COVID-19. The prospective study material was composed of cDNA or gDNA derived from T cells, B-cell-depleted T cells, or PBMCs. Deeply sampled blood TCRbeta repertoires from subjects exposed to, actively infected with, or recovered from COVID-19 were included in the dataset. The repertoires were released in a freely available public database meant as a resource for research on the immune response to SARS-CoV-2. The samples were drawn from the first 160 participants of the ongoing ImmuneRACE study and from 1,254 subjects provided by 6 global collaborators. Nearly every sample came with metadata listing a de-identified subject ID, COVID-19 status, age in years and sex. Where available, HLA class I and class II types were obtained from metadata supplied by the sample provider rather than from assay-based typing.

The immunoSEQ Assay, a bias-controlled multiplex PCR, was used to amplify TCRbeta CDR3 regions from genomic DNA. Per the original workflow: Nucleated cell counts per sample were estimated from amplification of reference gene primers within the assay. To quantify the absolute abundance of each unique TCRbeta CDR3 rearrangement, sequence reads were collapsed and filtered. Productive Simpson clonality was computed per sample as the square root of Simpson's diversity index over productive rearrangements. As stored in TCRdb, this immuneACCESS dataset retains in-frame rearrangements with V and J assigned. A fraction of the clones does not appear; measured against another copy, unresolved V genes explain less than half of the discrepancy, and the remainder lacks a known reason. The V and J calls and clone size were taken over from that table, and D and trimming were inferred from the DNA. The sample table shows approximately 440,000 clones, and 87% are seen once. The ten biggest clones cover under 0.75% of the sample.

To note about this clone: Its antigen specificity is not known. Nothing much larger sits one base from this clone, and base qualities are not available.

Enrolling through a virtual design, the prospective study's participants ranged in age from roughly 18 to 89 years and lived across about two dozen United States geographic areas. In the prospective study, cohorts were assigned on the basis of participant-reported clinical history obtained from a screening survey and a study questionnaire. For ImmuneRACE Cohort 3, a participant was defined as recovered based on two consecutive negative NP/OP PCR tests, clearance by a healthcare professional, or resolution of symptoms. Mobile phlebotomists in the prospective study collected whole blood, serum and a nasopharyngeal or oropharyngeal swab from every participant. Over a roughly 2-month period, participants in the prospective study had the option of providing additional blood draws and questionnaires. Blood samples from the prospective study were shipped frozen or at room temperature prior to DNA extraction.

Measured from the cysteine to the phenylalanine, the CDR3 is 14 residues long. The sequence is cut down to CDR3 DNA, 42 bases in frame from base 1. The CDR1 and CDR2 encoded by the germline V gene are SGHRS and YFSETQ. The germline ends are 10 bases apart after V is trimmed by 1 base and J by 3 bases. What the research found in general, with its limitations: The amount of clinical and demographic metadata varied by source and participant and was provided uncurated.

The V and J segments used are TRBV5-1 and TRBJ1-1; the D gene cannot be named for sure. The sequence derives from a woman between 18 and 29 years old who had recovered from COVID-19. The sequenced material came from PBMCs or T cells enriched from blood (not recorded which). CDR3 loop: CASSLIGSDTEAFF. The sequence in DNA is TGCGCCAGCAGCTTGATAGGGAGTGACACTGAAGCTTTCTTT.